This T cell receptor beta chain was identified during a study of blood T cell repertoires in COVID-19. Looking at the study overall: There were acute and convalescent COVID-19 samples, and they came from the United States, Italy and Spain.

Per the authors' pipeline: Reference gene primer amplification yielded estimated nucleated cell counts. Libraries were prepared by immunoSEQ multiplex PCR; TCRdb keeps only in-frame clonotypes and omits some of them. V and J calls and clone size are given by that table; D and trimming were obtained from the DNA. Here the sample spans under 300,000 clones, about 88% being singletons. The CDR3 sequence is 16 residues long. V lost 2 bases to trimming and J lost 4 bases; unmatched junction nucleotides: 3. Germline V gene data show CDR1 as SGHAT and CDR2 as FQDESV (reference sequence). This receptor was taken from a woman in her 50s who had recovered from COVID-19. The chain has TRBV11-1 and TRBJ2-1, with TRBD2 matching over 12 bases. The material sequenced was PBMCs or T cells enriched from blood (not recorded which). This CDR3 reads CASSLNLAGGYNEQFF. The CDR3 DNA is TGTGCCAGCAGCTTAAACCTAGCGGGAGGGTACAATGAGCAGTTCTTC.